This T cell receptor (delta chain) was captured by sequencing in a study of human gamma delta and Vdelta1 T cells (dated by TCRdb to the late 2010s). Background on the whole study: The study examined Delta One T cells, which are Vd1+ gamma-delta T cells, as cytotoxic effectors against acute myeloid leukemia. Overall results and qualifications from the work: Delta One T cells were reported as polyclonal and as showing broad cytotoxic targeting of acute myeloid leukemia.

About this clone: It lacks a known antigen. No per-base quality is available; no much larger clone lies one base away.

Receptor amplification or capture employed PCR. The reads were generated on an Illumina MiSeq. TCRdb recomputed clones from the public reads with CATT; identical DNA rows were then combined. In this sample the table shows about 14,000 delta-chain clones, roughly 53% of which occur a single time. In total, the top ten clones hold approximately 1.5% of the sample. The junction shows trimming of 4 bases on V and 1 base on J, plus 13 bases between the germline ends. The CDR3 goes from the cysteine to the phenylalanine over 15 residues. The kept DNA is CDR3 alone, 45 bases in frame from the first base. The germline V gene gives CDR1 as TSWWSYY and CDR2 as QGS.

The sequence came from a human donor in good health. The sequenced sample was Vdelta1 gamma-delta T cells from blood grown in culture (DOT cells). What the cell subset or site label conveys for this sample: Delta One T cells, in vitro expanded/differentiated Vd1+ gamma-delta T cells. Recombination linked TRDV1 to TRDJ1, with the D gene tentatively TRDD2 or TRDD3, based on 5 matching bases in each. DNA sequence: TGTGCTCTTGGGGCCTCCTATCTGGGCACCGATAAACTCATCTTT. Its translation reads: CALGASYLGTDKLIF.